This T cell receptor beta chain is from a study of cytomegalovirus exposure and HLA in healthy donors. PCR was performed using 60 Vbeta and 13 Jbeta primers. Data came from immunoSEQ multiplex PCR; TCRdb stores just in-frame clones and leaves some out. The table includes 310,000 or so clones, approximately 90% detected once. This clone appeared a single time. Its specificity is not known. Study-wide points: Immune exposure was documented only through CMV serostatus. Many donors carried some public TCRs, although rarity characterized most TCR sequences. Across all donors, roughly uniform sequencing depth was an assumption of the presence/absence analyses.

The CDR3 extends over 13 amino acids. Sequences were obtained from PBMCs. The chain joins TRBV1 to TRBJ1-4. TRBV1 is recorded as a pseudogene. This TCR came from a woman aged 18-29 years in good health and CMV-seronegative. CDR3 nucleotides: TGCACCAGCAGCCAAGACCTAAATGAAAAACTGTTTTTT. Residues: CTSSQDLNEKLFF.